These T cell receptor beta chains were read from a single sample in a study of CD8 T cells in ankylosing spondylitis. One entry per CDR3 protein, called by TCRdb with MiXCR from the 5' RACE reads. This sample yields approximately 300,000 distinct CDR3 sequences, of which 20% are seen a single time; around 7.8% belongs to the top ten. The sequencing input was blood, either unsorted or a sorted T cell fraction (not recorded which). The receptors derive from a male donor with ankylosing spondylitis or in good health (not recorded which). CDR3s include the opening cysteine and the closing phenylalanine or tryptophan. A D gene is named only where the DNA matches it firmly. Size is stated for part of the rows, as once, few or many counts, or as a class when the clone is expanded.

d_call: TRBD2
cdr3_length: 15
v_call: TRBV6-1
clone_size: few
j_call: TRBJ2-3
cdr3_nt: TGTGCCAGCAGCTCCCGCGCTAGCGGGACAGATACGCAGTATTTT
cdr3_aa: CASSSRASGTDTQYF

d_call: NA
cdr3_length: 13
v_call: TRBV12-3/TRBV12-4
clone_size: NA
j_call: TRBJ2-1
cdr3_nt: TGTGCCAGCAGTTTAGGACAGGTCAATATTCCGTTCTTC
cdr3_aa: CASSLGQVNIPFF

d_call: NA
cdr3_length: 15
v_call: TRBV5-6
clone_size: NA
j_call: TRBJ1-2
cdr3_nt: TGTGCCAGCAGCTCTGACGGGACGGTTAACTATGGCTACACCTTC
cdr3_aa: CASSSDGTVNYGYTF

d_call: NA
cdr3_length: 14
v_call: TRBV2
clone_size: NA
j_call: TRBJ2-4
cdr3_nt: TGTGCCAGCAGTGATCGGGACGGGAAAAACATTCAGTACTTC
cdr3_aa: CASSDRDGKNIQYF

d_call: NA
cdr3_length: 15
v_call: TRBV28
clone_size: NA
j_call: TRBJ1-2
cdr3_nt: TGTGCCAGCAACTCAGGACAGTTCCAAGTCTATGGCTACACCTTC
cdr3_aa: CASNSGQFQVYGYTF

d_call: NA
cdr3_length: 14
v_call: TRBV20-1
clone_size: few
j_call: TRBJ2-1
cdr3_nt: TGCAGTGCTAGGTCACTGGAGCTCTACAATGAGCAGTTCTTC
cdr3_aa: CSARSLELYNEQFF

d_call: TRBD1
cdr3_length: 14
v_call: TRBV27
clone_size: few
j_call: TRBJ1-5
cdr3_nt: TGTGCCAGCCATAATACAGGGGATGGTCAGCCCCAGCATTTT
cdr3_aa: CASHNTGDGQPQHF

d_call: NA
cdr3_length: 17
v_call: TRBV12-3/TRBV12-4
clone_size: few
j_call: TRBJ1-6
cdr3_nt: TGTGCCAGCAATGTCGGGGGCAAACACTCCTATAATTCACCCCTCCACTTT
cdr3_aa: CASNVGGKHSYNSPLHF

d_call: TRBD1
cdr3_length: 12
v_call: TRBV3-1
clone_size: NA
j_call: TRBJ1-1
cdr3_nt: TGTGCCAGCAGCCAAGAGGACAGGGTGGCTTTCTTT
cdr3_aa: CASSQEDRVAFF

d_call: NA
cdr3_length: 12
v_call: TRBV20-1
clone_size: few
j_call: TRBJ1-3
cdr3_nt: TGCAGTGCTAGAGTGCCAGGAAACACCATATATTTT
cdr3_aa: CSARVPGNTIYF

d_call: NA
cdr3_length: 15
v_call: TRBV11-1
clone_size: NA
j_call: TRBJ2-2
cdr3_nt: TGTGCCAGCAGCTTTAATCTAGGGAACACCGGGGAGCTGTTTTTT
cdr3_aa: CASSFNLGNTGELFF

d_call: NA
cdr3_length: 13
v_call: TRBV20-1
clone_size: many
j_call: TRBJ2-5
cdr3_nt: TGCAGTGCTAGGGGCAGGAGACAAGAGACCCAGTACTTC
cdr3_aa: CSARGRRQETQYF

d_call: NA
cdr3_length: 15
v_call: TRBV20-1
clone_size: once
j_call: TRBJ2-5
cdr3_nt: TGCAGTGCTAGAGGGTGGGCCCTAGAAGAAGGGACCCAGTACTTC
cdr3_aa: CSARGWALEEGTQYF

d_call: NA
cdr3_length: 14
v_call: TRBV20-1
clone_size: many
j_call: TRBJ1-2
cdr3_nt: TGCAGTGCTAGAATCCTGGGCAGGGATTATGGCTACACCTTC
cdr3_aa: CSARILGRDYGYTF

d_call: NA
cdr3_length: 14
v_call: TRBV7-9
clone_size: once
j_call: TRBJ2-5
cdr3_nt: TGTGCCAGCAGCACGCGGGACACCCAAGAGACCCAGTACTTC
cdr3_aa: CASSTRDTQETQYF

d_call: TRBD2
cdr3_length: 16
v_call: TRBV5-1
clone_size: few
j_call: TRBJ2-3
cdr3_nt: TGCGCCAGCAGCCTGGGACTAGCGGGATTCACAGATACGCAGTATTTT
cdr3_aa: CASSLGLAGFTDTQYF

d_call: TRBD1
cdr3_length: 17
v_call: TRBV11-1
clone_size: NA
j_call: TRBJ2-5
cdr3_nt: TGTGCCAGCAGCCGTGGGCGGACAGGGAGCCGACAAGAGACCCAGTACTTC
cdr3_aa: CASSRGRTGSRQETQYF

d_call: NA
cdr3_length: 12
v_call: TRBV12-3/TRBV12-4
clone_size: NA
j_call: TRBJ2-1
cdr3_nt: TGTGCCAGCAGTTACCTTTACAATGAGCAGTTCTTC
cdr3_aa: CASSYLYNEQFF

d_call: NA
cdr3_length: 12
v_call: TRBV6-1
clone_size: NA
j_call: TRBJ2-5
cdr3_nt: TGTGCCAGCAGTGATCAAACAGGGACCCAGTACTTC
cdr3_aa: CASSDQTGTQYF

d_call: NA
cdr3_length: 15
v_call: TRBV7-9
clone_size: NA
j_call: TRBJ2-1
cdr3_nt: TGTGCCAGCAGCTTAGTTGAGAGCTCCTACAATGAGCAGTTCTTC
cdr3_aa: CASSLVESSYNEQFF

d_call: NA
cdr3_length: 12
v_call: TRBV5-6
clone_size: many
j_call: TRBJ2-2
cdr3_nt: TGTGCCAGCAGCTTGGGAACCATGGAGCTGTTTTTT
cdr3_aa: CASSLGTMELFF

d_call: TRBD2
cdr3_length: 16
v_call: TRBV6-2/TRBV6-3
clone_size: few
j_call: TRBJ2-2
cdr3_nt: TGTGCCAGCGGAGGGGGACTAGCGGGAGTCACCGGGGAGCTGTTTTTT
cdr3_aa: CASGGGLAGVTGELFF

d_call: TRBD2
cdr3_length: 16
v_call: TRBV7-7
clone_size: NA
j_call: TRBJ2-1
cdr3_nt: TGTGCCAGCAGCTCTACAATAGCGGGATTTGGCAATGAGCAGTTCTTC
cdr3_aa: CASSSTIAGFGNEQFF

d_call: NA
cdr3_length: 13
v_call: TRBV5-1
clone_size: NA
j_call: TRBJ2-5
cdr3_nt: TGCGCCAGCAATTCGGGAGTTGATGAGACCCAGTACTTC
cdr3_aa: CASNSGVDETQYF

d_call: TRBD2
cdr3_length: 15
v_call: TRBV3-1
clone_size: NA
j_call: TRBJ2-3
cdr3_nt: TGTGCCAGCAGCCACAGCGGGGTCAGCACAGATACGCAGTATTTT
cdr3_aa: CASSHSGVSTDTQYF

d_call: NA
cdr3_length: 13
v_call: TRBV7-8
clone_size: NA
j_call: TRBJ2-5
cdr3_nt: TGTGCCAGCAGCTTACAAGCCAGAGAGACCCAGTACTTC
cdr3_aa: CASSLQARETQYF

d_call: NA
cdr3_length: 16
v_call: TRBV6-5
clone_size: many
j_call: TRBJ1-2
cdr3_nt: TGTGCCAGCAGTTTACGCCGGGACGCCGCTAACTATGGCTACACCTTC
cdr3_aa: CASSLRRDAANYGYTF

d_call: NA
cdr3_length: 15
v_call: TRBV5-1
clone_size: NA
j_call: TRBJ1-5
cdr3_nt: TGCGCCAGCAGCTTGGGGGGTTTACCAAATCAGCCCCAGCATTTT
cdr3_aa: CASSLGGLPNQPQHF

d_call: NA
cdr3_length: 10
v_call: TRBV29-1
clone_size: many
j_call: TRBJ1-2
cdr3_nt: TGCAGCGTGGAAGAGTATGGCTACACCTTC
cdr3_aa: CSVEEYGYTF

d_call: NA
cdr3_length: 17
v_call: TRBV7-6
clone_size: few
j_call: TRBJ1-4
cdr3_nt: TGTGCCAGCAGCTTAGCGCCAGGAGTTGCAACTAATGAAAAACTGTTTTTT
cdr3_aa: CASSLAPGVATNEKLFF

d_call: NA
cdr3_length: 15
v_call: TRBV20-1
clone_size: few
j_call: TRBJ1-2
cdr3_nt: TGCAGTGCTAGAGATGACCGGACCGTCTTTTCGGGCTACACCTTC
cdr3_aa: CSARDDRTVFSGYTF

d_call: NA
cdr3_length: 18
v_call: TRBV3-1
clone_size: many
j_call: TRBJ2-5
cdr3_nt: TGTGCCAGCAGCCAAGTGAGACATGTCAACCGGTACCAAGAGACCCAGTACTTC
cdr3_aa: CASSQVRHVNRYQETQYF

d_call: TRBD1
cdr3_length: 14
v_call: TRBV7-2
clone_size: NA
j_call: TRBJ2-1
cdr3_nt: TGTGCCAGCAGCCATGGACAGGGGGGCGATGAGCAGTTCTTC
cdr3_aa: CASSHGQGGDEQFF

d_call: NA
cdr3_length: 17
v_call: TRBV4-1
clone_size: NA
j_call: TRBJ2-3
cdr3_nt: TGCGCCAGCAGCCAAGATGAGGGATTTTACTCCACAGATACGCAGTATTTT
cdr3_aa: CASSQDEGFYSTDTQYF

d_call: TRBD1
cdr3_length: 18
v_call: TRBV3-1
clone_size: NA
j_call: TRBJ2-6
cdr3_nt: TGTGCCATCAGCAACCCGGGACAGGGAAACTCTGGGGCCAACGTCCTGACTTTC
cdr3_aa: CAISNPGQGNSGANVLTF

d_call: NA
cdr3_length: 15
v_call: TRBV7-3
clone_size: few
j_call: TRBJ1-1
cdr3_nt: TGTGCCAGCAGCTTAACGGGCCGGCTGAACACTGAAGCTTTCTTT
cdr3_aa: CASSLTGRLNTEAFF

d_call: NA
cdr3_length: 17
v_call: TRBV12-3/TRBV12-4
clone_size: many
j_call: TRBJ1-4
cdr3_nt: TGTGCCAGCAGTTTTGATCTAAACAGGGAAGACAGCGAAAAACTGTTTTTT
cdr3_aa: CASSFDLNREDSEKLFF

d_call: NA
cdr3_length: 17
v_call: TRBV7-8
clone_size: NA
j_call: TRBJ2-2
cdr3_nt: TGTGCCAGCAGCTTAGCTGAGCACAGGGCGATCACCGGGGAGCTGTTTTTT
cdr3_aa: CASSLAEHRAITGELFF

d_call: NA
cdr3_length: 13
v_call: TRBV20-1
clone_size: NA
j_call: TRBJ2-3
cdr3_nt: TGCAGTGCTATAGACTCGGTGCCGGATACGCAGTATTTT
cdr3_aa: CSAIDSVPDTQYF

d_call: TRBD2
cdr3_length: 15
v_call: TRBV20-1
clone_size: few
j_call: TRBJ2-5
cdr3_nt: TGCAGTGCCCTAAGCCAGCGGGACCTTCAAGAGACCCAGTACTTC
cdr3_aa: CSALSQRDLQETQYF

d_call: NA
cdr3_length: 14
v_call: TRBV10-3
clone_size: many
j_call: TRBJ2-3
cdr3_nt: TGTGCCATCAGTGAGGGCGGTAGCACAGATACGCAGTATTTT
cdr3_aa: CAISEGGSTDTQYF

d_call: TRBD1
cdr3_length: 15
v_call: TRBV27
clone_size: few
j_call: TRBJ2-1
cdr3_nt: TGTGCCAGCAGTCCAGGACAGGTTCTAACTAATGAGCAGTTCTTC
cdr3_aa: CASSPGQVLTNEQFF

d_call: NA
cdr3_length: 15
v_call: TRBV5-4
clone_size: few
j_call: TRBJ2-1
cdr3_nt: TGTGCCAGCAGCTTGGCAGGGTTAATAAACTATGAGCAGTTCTTC
cdr3_aa: CASSLAGLINYEQFF

d_call: TRBD1
cdr3_length: 14
v_call: TRBV28
clone_size: NA
j_call: TRBJ1-2
cdr3_nt: TGTGCCAGCACTTTTGGGACAGGAAACTATGGCTACACCTTC
cdr3_aa: CASTFGTGNYGYTF

d_call: NA
cdr3_length: 16
v_call: TRBV5-1
clone_size: NA
j_call: TRBJ1-1
cdr3_nt: TGCGCCAGCAGCGAACGACCCGGGAGGTCGAACACTGAAGCTTTCTTT
cdr3_aa: CASSERPGRSNTEAFF

d_call: NA
cdr3_length: 16
v_call: TRBV12-3/TRBV12-4
clone_size: many
j_call: TRBJ1-5
cdr3_nt: TGTGCCAGCAGTCTTGTGGGGGGGAGGAACAATCAGCCCCAGCATTTT
cdr3_aa: CASSLVGGRNNQPQHF

d_call: NA
cdr3_length: 14
v_call: TRBV25-1
clone_size: NA
j_call: TRBJ1-4
cdr3_nt: TGTGCCAGCAGTGACGAAACCCGGGGGGAAAAACTGTTTTTT
cdr3_aa: CASSDETRGEKLFF

d_call: TRBD2
cdr3_length: 15
v_call: TRBV20-1
clone_size: NA
j_call: TRBJ2-2
cdr3_nt: TGCAGTGTCAAGAGCGGGGGGGGGAACACCGGGGAGCTGTTTTTT
cdr3_aa: CSVKSGGGNTGELFF

d_call: TRBD1
cdr3_length: 15
v_call: TRBV9
clone_size: NA
j_call: TRBJ2-2
cdr3_nt: TGTGCCAGCAGCGTAGGGTCAGGGGGAACCGGGGAGCTGTTTTTT
cdr3_aa: CASSVGSGGTGELFF

d_call: NA
cdr3_length: 14
v_call: TRBV5-1
clone_size: many
j_call: TRBJ1-2
cdr3_nt: TGCGCCAGCAGCTTGGGTCAGGGTAACTATGGCTACACCTTC
cdr3_aa: CASSLGQGNYGYTF

d_call: NA
cdr3_length: 13
v_call: TRBV12-3/TRBV12-4
clone_size: few
j_call: TRBJ2-5
cdr3_nt: TGTGCCAGCAGGGGGGGTTCCGACTCGACCCAGTACTTC
cdr3_aa: CASRGGSDSTQYF

d_call: TRBD2
cdr3_length: 17
v_call: TRBV7-9
clone_size: few
j_call: TRBJ2-2
cdr3_nt: TGTGCCAGCAGCTTAAAAGCTAGCGGGAATAACACCGGGGAGCTGTTTTTT
cdr3_aa: CASSLKASGNNTGELFF

d_call: TRBD1
cdr3_length: 16
v_call: TRBV28
clone_size: many
j_call: TRBJ1-1
cdr3_nt: TGTGCCAGCAGTACAAATCCGGGACAGGGGTGGACTGAAGCTTTCTTT
cdr3_aa: CASSTNPGQGWTEAFF

d_call: NA
cdr3_length: 14
v_call: TRBV5-1
clone_size: NA
j_call: TRBJ2-2
cdr3_nt: TGCGCCAGCAGCTTGGTGGAAGGCACCGGGGAGCTGTTTTTT
cdr3_aa: CASSLVEGTGELFF

d_call: NA
cdr3_length: 14
v_call: TRBV6-1
clone_size: few
j_call: TRBJ1-1
cdr3_nt: TGTGCCAGCAGTAGAGGGGGGATGAACACTGAAGCTTTCTTT
cdr3_aa: CASSRGGMNTEAFF